Detailed here is one T cell receptor (beta chain). TCR beta chains were sequenced at survey level with immunoSEQ. The repertoire was sequenced with immunoSEQ multiplex PCR; TCRdb's copy has only in-frame clones and lacks some. The profile covers under 55,000 clones, with more than 80% appearing a single time and roughly 10% taken by the ten largest. V lost 5 bases to trimming and J lost 9 bases; unmatched junction nucleotides: 6. CDR1 is SEHNR and CDR2 is FQNEAQ in the germline V gene (reference sequence). The CDR3 extends over 15 amino acids. Input material: PBMCs. The chain joins TRBV7-9 to TRBJ2-1, with 14 nucleotides matching TRBD2. The TCR comes from a man aged 40-49 years with rheumatoid arthritis. The CDR3 DNA is TGTGCCAGCAGCATCGGGACTAGCGGGGGAGGTGAGCAGTTCTTC. It codes for CASSIGTSGGGEQFF.